Listed below are T cell receptor beta chains from one sample, sequenced in a study of beta chain features in type 1 diabetes. Profiled with immunoSEQ multiplex PCR; TCRdb holds only in-frame clones, not every one. The table has 160,000 or so clones, less than 9.5% seen once; the top ten hold approximately 2.2%. Sequencing used central memory CD4+ T cells from blood. Receptors were obtained from a woman aged 18-29 years in good health. The CDR3 runs from the conserved cysteine through the conserved F or W. A D gene is named only where the DNA matches it firmly. Some rows mark clone size as missing; the rest say once, few, many or name a class of expanded clone.

>TRBJ1-1|TRBV30|-|-
CAWSYSMGQEAFF
TGTGCCTGGAGTTATAGTATGGGGCAGGAAGCTTTCTTT
>TRBJ1-1|TRBV20-1|-|-
CSASPLAEAFF
TGCAGTGCTAGCCCCCTCGCTGAAGCTTTCTTT
>TRBJ2-3|TRBV6-1|-|-
CASSEAIGSSTDTQYF
TGTGCCAGCAGTGAAGCGATCGGGTCTAGCACAGATACGCAGTATTTT
>TRBJ2-2|TRBV27|TRBD1|-
CASSLAPARGLGELFF
TGTGCCAGCAGTTTAGCTCCGGCCAGGGGGCTCGGGGAGCTGTTTTTT
>TRBJ1-1|TRBV5-1|-|few
CASSPGAGERAFF
TGCGCCAGCAGCCCGGGCGCAGGGGAGAGAGCTTTCTTT
>TRBJ2-3|TRBV2|-|many
CASVRDYFTDTQYF
TGTGCCAGCGTCCGAGACTACTTCACAGATACGCAGTATTTT
>TRBJ2-3|TRBV7-9|-|many
CASSVTGSDTQYF
TGTGCCAGCAGCGTTACAGGGTCGGATACGCAGTATTTT
>TRBJ1-5|TRBV13|-|few
CASSFSRSQPQHF
TGTGCCAGCAGCTTCTCCCGGAGTCAGCCCCAGCATTTT
>TRBJ1-5|TRBV6-6|-|few
CASSLKNQPQHF
TGTGCCAGCAGCCTAAAAAATCAGCCCCAGCATTTT
>TRBJ2-1|TRBV7-2|TRBD2|few
CASSLDGRGNEQFF
TGTGCCAGCAGCTTAGACGGGAGGGGGAATGAGCAGTTCTTC
>TRBJ2-7|TRBV7-9|TRBD2|few
CASSSSGRRYEQYF
TGTGCCAGCAGCTCCAGCGGGAGAAGGTACGAGCAGTACTTC
>TRBJ1-2|TRBV4-2|-|few
CASSPLGGSTNYGYTF
TGTGCCAGCAGCCCACTCGGGGGGTCCACTAACTATGGCTACACCTTC
>TRBJ1-5|TRBV7-6|TRBD1|-
CASSAERNRGYNQPQHF
TGTGCCAGCAGCGCAGAACGAAACAGGGGATACAATCAGCCCCAGCATTTT
>TRBJ2-7|TRBV7-2|-|-
CASTQDSSRQYF
TGTGCCAGCACCCAGGACAGTTCCAGGCAGTACTTC
>TRBJ1-4|TRBV28|TRBD1|few
CASSPPTGPTNEKLFF
TGTGCCAGCAGTCCTCCGACAGGGCCCACTAATGAAAAACTGTTTTTT
>TRBJ1-2|TRBV10-3|TRBD1|-
CAISGFPGTANYTF
TGTGCCATCAGTGGTTTCCCCGGGACAGCCAATTACACCTTC
>TRBJ2-2|TRBV5-1|-|few
CASSLDRVENTGELFF
TGCGCCAGCAGCTTGGACAGGGTAGAGAACACCGGGGAGCTGTTTTTT
>TRBJ1-2|TRBV7-2|-|-
CASSLSREGYGYTF
TGTGCCAGCAGCTTATCCAGGGAAGGCTATGGCTACACCTTC
>TRBJ2-2|TRBV7-2|TRBD2|-
CASSLAPLAGIGELFF
TGTGCCAGCAGCTTAGCCCCACTAGCGGGTATCGGGGAGCTGTTTTTT
>TRBJ2-3|TRBV5-1|-|-
CASSLEAGKDTQYF
TGCGCCAGCAGCTTGGAGGCAGGGAAGGATACGCAGTATTTT
>TRBJ2-7|TRBV7-8|-|-
CASSLSGTGYEQYF
TGTGCCAGCAGCCTATCGGGGACTGGCTACGAGCAGTACTTC
>TRBJ1-2|TRBV11-2|-|-
CASSLQGFYGYTF
TGTGCCAGCAGCTTACAGGGGTTCTATGGCTACACCTTC
>TRBJ2-1|TRBV11-3|-|-
CASSLDLGDNEQFF
TGTGCCAGCAGCTTAGATCTGGGAGACAATGAGCAGTTCTTC
>TRBJ2-1|TRBV18|TRBD2|-
CASSPLAGPGNEQFF
TGTGCCAGCTCACCCCTAGCGGGGCCAGGTAATGAGCAGTTCTTC
>TRBJ1-4|TRBV30|TRBD1|-
CAWRAGTGDEKLFF
TGTGCCTGGAGAGCCGGGACAGGGGATGAAAAACTGTTTTTT
>TRBJ2-1|TRBV9|-|few
CASSVQGSHNEQFF
TGTGCCAGCAGCGTACAGGGGTCCCACAATGAGCAGTTCTTC
>TRBJ1-1|TRBV5-1|-|-
CASRMEDFTEAFF
TGCGCCAGCAGAATGGAGGATTTCACTGAAGCTTTCTTT
>TRBJ2-5|TRBV6-6|TRBD2|many
CASSPQTSGGETQYF
TGTGCCAGCAGTCCCCAGACTAGCGGGGGAGAGACCCAGTACTTC
>TRBJ2-5|TRBV7-3|-|-
CASHRTGETQYF
TGTGCCAGCCACCGGACGGGGGAGACCCAGTACTTC
>TRBJ2-7|TRBV5-4|-|few
CASSLEPTPTYEQYF
TGTGCCAGCAGCTTGGAACCGACTCCGACCTACGAGCAGTACTTC
>TRBJ1-5|TRBV6-1|TRBD1|few
CASSWGQLSNQPQHF
TGTGCCAGCAGTTGGGGACAGCTTAGCAATCAGCCCCAGCATTTT
>TRBJ1-1|TRBV7-2|-|-
CASSFGQTNTEAFF
TGTGCCAGCAGCTTCGGACAAACGAACACTGAAGCTTTCTTT
>TRBJ2-7|TRBV6-6|-|-
CASRQKGGRVAYEQYF
TGTGCCAGCAGACAAAAGGGGGGGAGGGTGGCCTACGAGCAGTACTTC
>TRBJ2-3|TRBV5-1|TRBD2|few
CASVLAGGSPGTQYF
TGCGCCAGCGTTCTAGCGGGAGGCTCGCCAGGGACGCAGTATTTT
>TRBJ2-7|TRBV5-6|-|few
CASSLRRRAYEQYF
TGTGCCAGCAGCTTGAGGCGTCGGGCCTACGAGCAGTACTTC
>TRBJ2-7|TRBV5-1|-|-
CASGERSYEQYF
TGCGCCAGCGGCGAGCGTTCCTACGAGCAGTACTTC
>TRBJ1-3|TRBV7-9|-|-
CASSLGNTIYF
TGTGCCAGCAGTTTGGGCAACACCATATATTTT
>TRBJ2-7|TRBV7-9|TRBD2|few
CASSSERGRYEQYF
TGTGCCAGCAGCTCTGAGCGGGGGAGGTACGAGCAGTACTTC
>TRBJ1-5|TRBV29-1|TRBD1|-
CSVGQGNQPQHF
TGCAGCGTTGGACAGGGAAATCAGCCCCAGCATTTT
>TRBJ2-7|TRBV2|-|-
CASSEARQARYEQYF
TGTGCCAGCAGTGAAGCGCGTCAGGCTCGCTACGAGCAGTACTTC
>TRBJ1-1|TRBV7-2|-|few
CASSSTSGTEAFF
TGTGCCAGCAGCTCGACATCTGGGACTGAAGCTTTCTTT
>TRBJ2-7|TRBV9|TRBD2|-
CASSTGLAGFYEQYF
TGTGCCAGCAGCACGGGACTAGCGGGCTTCTACGAGCAGTACTTC
>TRBJ2-3|TRBV27|TRBD1|-
CASSSRGAGGVTDTQYF
TGTGCCAGCAGTTCCCGAGGGGCAGGGGGCGTCACAGATACGCAGTATTTT
>TRBJ2-4|TRBV5-6|TRBD1|few
CASSSDTGTGVSSQNIQYF
TGTGCCAGCAGCTCTGATACCGGGACAGGGGTCTCCTCTCAAAACATTCAGTACTTC
>TRBJ2-3|TRBV10-3|TRBD1|-
CASTGVPDTQYF
TGTGCCAGTACAGGGGTGCCAGATACGCAGTATTTT
>TRBJ2-7|TRBV4-3|-|few
CASSQGLRSYEQYF
TGCGCCAGCAGCCAAGGCCTCAGGTCCTACGAGCAGTACTTC
>TRBJ2-7|TRBV7-2|-|few
CASSLRPGDEQYF
TGTGCCAGCAGCTTACGTCCGGGGGACGAGCAGTACTTC
>TRBJ2-7|TRBV2|TRBD1|-
CASQTGGPYEQYF
TGTGCCAGCCAAACAGGGGGGCCCTACGAGCAGTACTTC
>TRBJ1-5|TRBV30|-|few
CAWSVQSSNQPQHF
TGTGCCTGGAGTGTGCAGTCTAGCAATCAGCCCCAGCATTTT
>TRBJ1-1|TRBV27|-|-
CASSPVLSPVNTEAFF
TGTGCCAGCAGTCCCGTTTTGAGTCCGGTGAACACTGAAGCTTTCTTT
>TRBJ1-6|TRBV4-3|-|-
CASSQDNSWSPLHF
TGCGCCAGCAGCCAAGACAACTCGTGGTCACCCCTCCACTTT
>TRBJ2-2|TRBV2|-|-
CASSEDPTYGELFF
TGTGCCAGCAGTGAAGACCCTACTTACGGGGAGCTGTTTTTT